A selection of T cell receptor beta chains follows, all from one sample in a study of T cells after yellow fever vaccination. From the 5' RACE reads, TCRdb called clonotypes with MiXCR, one entry per CDR3 protein. This sample carries over 250,000 distinct CDR3 sequences, about 5% of them seen once, and the ten largest clones take 3% to 4%. Here the sequenced sample was CD4+ T cells sorted from PBMCs, taken on the day of the yellow fever booster vaccination. The source of these receptors is a man aged 18 to 29 who received the YFV17D yellow fever vaccine. CDR3s include the opening cysteine and the closing phenylalanine or tryptophan. D genes are given only for firm matches. The listing skips clone size in some rows; elsewhere it reads once, few, many or a size class.

cdr3_length j_call clone_size v_call d_call cdr3_nt cdr3_aa
14 TRBJ1-1 NA TRBV7-2 NA TGTGCCAGCAGCTGGGCCGGGACCTCCAGCCGTGCTTTCTTT CASSWAGTSSRAFF
16 TRBJ2-5 many TRBV7-2 NA TGTGCCAGCAGCTTAGTTGACAGGCGTGTACAAGAGACCCAGTACTTC CASSLVDRRVQETQYF
12 TRBJ2-3 many TRBV5-1 NA TGCGCCAGCAGCGTGGCCGGGGGAACGCAGTATTTT CASSVAGGTQYF
15 TRBJ2-2 NA TRBV6-1 TRBD1 TGTGCCAGCAGGGGACAGGGGGTAACGACCGGGGAGCTGTTTTTT CASRGQGVTTGELFF
14 TRBJ2-1 many TRBV12-5 NA TGTGCTAGTGGTTTGACGGGCCCCAACAATGAGCAGTTCTTC CASGLTGPNNEQFF
14 TRBJ2-7 few TRBV6-5 TRBD1 TGTGCCAGCAGCTCCCCGGACAGGGGTTACGAGCAGTACTTC CASSSPDRGYEQYF
14 TRBJ2-3 many TRBV7-3 NA TGTGCCAGCAGTTCTGCTGGTGGCACAGATACGCAGTATTTT CASSSAGGTDTQYF
16 TRBJ2-7 few TRBV4-2 TRBD1 TGTGCCAGCAGCCATCTTCCAGGGGGCCGGCGGTACGAGCAGTACTTC CASSHLPGGRRYEQYF
13 TRBJ2-7 many TRBV5-1 NA TGCGCCAGCAGCTTGGTTCCAGAGGACGAGCAGTACTTC CASSLVPEDEQYF
15 TRBJ2-1 NA TRBV7-9 TRBD1 TGTGCCAGCAGCTTCAGGGGGCCCCAAAGAAATGAGCAGTTCTTC CASSFRGPQRNEQFF
14 TRBJ1-5 few TRBV6-6 NA TGTGCCAGCAGTATCCCCGGGCCTAATCAGCCCCAGCATTTT CASSIPGPNQPQHF